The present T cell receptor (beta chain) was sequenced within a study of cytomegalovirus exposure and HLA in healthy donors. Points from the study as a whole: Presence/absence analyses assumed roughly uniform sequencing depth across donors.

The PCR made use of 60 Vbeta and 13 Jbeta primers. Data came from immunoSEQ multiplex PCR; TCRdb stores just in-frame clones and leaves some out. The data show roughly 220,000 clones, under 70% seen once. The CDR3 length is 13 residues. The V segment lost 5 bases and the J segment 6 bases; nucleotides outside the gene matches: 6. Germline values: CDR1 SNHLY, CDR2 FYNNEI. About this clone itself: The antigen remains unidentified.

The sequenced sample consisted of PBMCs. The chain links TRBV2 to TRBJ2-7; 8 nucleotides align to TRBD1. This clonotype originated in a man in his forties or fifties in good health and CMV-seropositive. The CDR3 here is CASSRGQGSEQYF. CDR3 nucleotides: TGTGCCAGCAGTAGAGGACAGGGATCCGAGCAGTACTTC.